This TCR beta chain emerged from a study of T cell repertoires in cytomegalovirus infection. CDR3 size: 15 residues. The V gene's germline CDR1 is SGHNT and CDR2 YENEEA. V lost 10 bases and J lost 6; bases outside the gene matches: 10. Remarks on this clonotype: The antigen is not known.

Each CDR3 protein is one row after TCRdb ran MiXCR on the reads. The data show approximately 910,000 distinct CDR3 sequences, less than 40% seen once. This TCR was sampled from a human donor in good health (CMV status not recorded). Some clones in this sample may be carry-over from other donors' samples. Sample: cultured CD8+ T cells from PBMCs, taken from culture after CMV antigen stimulation. This rearrangement joins TRBV11-3 to TRBJ2-2; 11 positions agree with TRBD2. The DNA of the CDR3 is TGTGCCAACAGTCTAGCGGGGGGAAGCGCCGGGGAGCTGTTTTTT. Its protein product is CANSLAGGSAGELFF.